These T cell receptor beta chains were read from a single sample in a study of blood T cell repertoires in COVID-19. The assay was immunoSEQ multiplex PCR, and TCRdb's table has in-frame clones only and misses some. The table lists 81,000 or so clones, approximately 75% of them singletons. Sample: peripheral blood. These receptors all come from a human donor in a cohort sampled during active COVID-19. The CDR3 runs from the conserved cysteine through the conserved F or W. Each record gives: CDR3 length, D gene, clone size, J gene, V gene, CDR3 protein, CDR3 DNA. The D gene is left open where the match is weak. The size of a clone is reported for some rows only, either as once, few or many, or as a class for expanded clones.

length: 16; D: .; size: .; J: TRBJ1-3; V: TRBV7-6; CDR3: CASSSGQALSGNTIYF; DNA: TGTGCCAGCAGTTCCGGTCAGGCGCTCTCTGGAAACACCATATATTTT
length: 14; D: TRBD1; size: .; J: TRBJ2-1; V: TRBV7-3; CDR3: CASSFSQGVGEQFF; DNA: TGTGCCAGCAGCTTCTCCCAGGGGGTAGGTGAGCAGTTCTTC
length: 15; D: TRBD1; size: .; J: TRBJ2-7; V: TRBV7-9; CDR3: CASSKLDREPYEQYF; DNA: TGTGCCAGCAGCAAGCTGGACAGGGAACCCTACGAGCAGTACTTC
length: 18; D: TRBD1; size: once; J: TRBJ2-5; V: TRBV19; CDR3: CASSPKRGTGGPQETQYF; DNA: TGTGCCAGTAGTCCAAAACGTGGGACAGGGGGACCCCAAGAGACCCAGTACTTC
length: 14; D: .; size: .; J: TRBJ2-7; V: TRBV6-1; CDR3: CASNQRGTYYEQYF; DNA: TGTGCCAGCAACCAGCGCGGGACTTACTACGAGCAGTACTTC
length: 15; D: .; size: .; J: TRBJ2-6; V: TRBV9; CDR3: CASSVGTAGANVLTF; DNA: TGTGCCAGCAGCGTAGGGACAGCTGGGGCCAACGTCCTGACTTTC
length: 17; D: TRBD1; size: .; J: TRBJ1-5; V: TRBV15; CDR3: CATSKDRGLVSNQPQHF; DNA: TGTGCCACCAGCAAAGACAGGGGGCTTGTGAGCAATCAGCCCCAGCATTTT
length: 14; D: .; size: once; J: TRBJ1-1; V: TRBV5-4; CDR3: CASSSAGRDTEAFF; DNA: TGTGCCAGCAGCTCCGCGGGTCGGGACACTGAAGCTTTCTTT
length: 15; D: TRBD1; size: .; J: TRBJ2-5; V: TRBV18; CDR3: CASSPRDRMRETQYF; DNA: TGTGCCAGCTCACCCCGGGACAGGATGAGGGAGACCCAGTACTTC
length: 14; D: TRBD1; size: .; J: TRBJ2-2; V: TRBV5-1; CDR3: CASGQGAGAGELFF; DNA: TGCGCCAGCGGACAGGGGGCAGGGGCCGGGGAGCTGTTTTTT
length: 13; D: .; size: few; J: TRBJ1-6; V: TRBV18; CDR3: CASLRDINSPLHF; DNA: TGTGCCAGCCTTAGGGACATTAATTCACCCCTCCACTTT
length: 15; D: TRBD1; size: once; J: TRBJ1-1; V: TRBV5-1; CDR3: CASSLGDSPNTEAFF; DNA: TGCGCCAGCAGCTTAGGGGACAGCCCGAACACTGAAGCTTTCTTT
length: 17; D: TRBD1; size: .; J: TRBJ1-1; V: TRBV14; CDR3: CASSPFGGQRVMREAFF; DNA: TGTGCCAGCAGCCCATTTGGGGGACAGAGAGTAATGCGAGAAGCTTTCTTT
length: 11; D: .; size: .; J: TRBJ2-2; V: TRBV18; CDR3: CASSSTGELFF; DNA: TGTGCCAGCTCCTCCACCGGGGAGCTGTTTTTT
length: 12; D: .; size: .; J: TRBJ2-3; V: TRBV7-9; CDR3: CASSLSGDTQYF; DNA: TGTGCCAGCAGCTTATCGGGGGATACGCAGTATTTT
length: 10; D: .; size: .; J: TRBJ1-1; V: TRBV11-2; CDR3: CASSQIKAFF; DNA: TGTGCCAGCAGCCAGATAAAGGCTTTCTTT
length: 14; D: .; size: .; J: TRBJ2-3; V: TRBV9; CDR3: CASSSQTRADTQYF; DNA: TGTGCCAGCAGCTCCCAGACTAGGGCAGATACGCAGTATTTT
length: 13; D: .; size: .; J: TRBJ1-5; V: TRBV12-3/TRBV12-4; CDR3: CASSNRERQPQHF; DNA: TGTGCCAGCAGTAACAGGGAGAGACAGCCCCAGCATTTT
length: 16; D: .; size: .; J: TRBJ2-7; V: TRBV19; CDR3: CASSIETASSSYEQYF; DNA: TGTGCCAGTAGTATAGAGACAGCCTCGAGCTCCTACGAGCAGTACTTC
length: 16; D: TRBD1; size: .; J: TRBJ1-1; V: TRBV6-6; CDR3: CASSYGTRGPGTEAFF; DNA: TGTGCCAGCAGTTACGGAACTAGGGGGCCGGGCACTGAAGCTTTCTTT
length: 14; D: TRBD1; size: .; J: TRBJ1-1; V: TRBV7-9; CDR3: CASSPTQGASLAFF; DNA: TGTGCCAGCAGCCCAACACAGGGGGCTAGTTTGGCTTTCTTT
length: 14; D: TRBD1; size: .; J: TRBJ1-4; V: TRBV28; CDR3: CASVPGQDYPKLFF; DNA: TGTGCCAGCGTACCGGGACAGGACTATCCAAAACTGTTTTTT
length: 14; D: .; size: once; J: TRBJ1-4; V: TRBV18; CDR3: CASSDRVLNEKLFF; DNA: TGTGCCAGCTCAGACCGGGTCCTCAATGAAAAACTGTTTTTT
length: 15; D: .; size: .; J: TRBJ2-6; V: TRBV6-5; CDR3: CASSLQFSGANVLTF; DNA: TGTGCCAGCAGCCTACAGTTCTCTGGGGCCAACGTCCTGACTTTC
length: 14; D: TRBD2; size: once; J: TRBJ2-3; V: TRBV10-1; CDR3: CASTCGGGTDTQYF; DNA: TGCGCCAGCACCTGCGGGGGGGGCACAGATACGCAGTATTTT
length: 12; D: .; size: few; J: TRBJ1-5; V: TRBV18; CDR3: CASSRRDQPQHF; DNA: TGTGCCAGCTCACGGCGGGATCAGCCCCAGCATTTT
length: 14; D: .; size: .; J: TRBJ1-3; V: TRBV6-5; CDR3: CASRDWGGGNTIYF; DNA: TGTGCCAGCAGGGATTGGGGCGGTGGAAACACCATATATTTT
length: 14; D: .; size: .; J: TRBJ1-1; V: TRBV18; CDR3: CASSSVPGETEAFF; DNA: TGTGCCAGCTCATCGGTGCCAGGGGAGACTGAAGCTTTCTTT
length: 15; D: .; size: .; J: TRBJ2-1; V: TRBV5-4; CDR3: CASSFGLISYNEQFF; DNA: TGTGCCAGCAGCTTTGGACTGATCTCCTACAATGAGCAGTTCTTC
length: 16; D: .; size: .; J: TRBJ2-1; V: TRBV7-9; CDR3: CASSLIGGSSYNEQFF; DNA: TGTGCCAGCAGCTTAATTGGGGGGAGCTCCTACAATGAGCAGTTCTTC
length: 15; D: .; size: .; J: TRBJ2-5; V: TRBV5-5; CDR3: CASSLVFRDGETQYF; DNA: TGTGCCAGCAGCTTGGTCTTCCGGGATGGAGAGACCCAGTACTTC
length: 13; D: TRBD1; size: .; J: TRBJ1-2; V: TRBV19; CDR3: CASGTGRDYGYTF; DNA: TGTGCCAGCGGGACAGGGCGAGACTATGGCTACACCTTC
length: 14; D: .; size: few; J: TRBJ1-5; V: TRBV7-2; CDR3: CASSLGQGGQPQHF; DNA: TGTGCCAGCAGCTTAGGACAAGGAGGGCAGCCCCAGCATTTT
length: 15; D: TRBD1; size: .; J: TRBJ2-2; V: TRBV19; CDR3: CASFTGGRSTGELFF; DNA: TGTGCCAGTTTTACAGGGGGCAGGAGCACCGGGGAGCTGTTTTTT
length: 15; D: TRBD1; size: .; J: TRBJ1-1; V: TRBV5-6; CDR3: CASSATGQGHTEAFF; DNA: TGTGCCAGCAGCGCCACGGGACAGGGTCACACTGAAGCTTTCTTT
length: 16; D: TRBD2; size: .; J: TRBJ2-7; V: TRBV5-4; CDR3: CASRAGLAGGSYEQYF; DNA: TGTGCCAGCAGGGCGGGACTAGCGGGGGGCTCCTACGAGCAGTACTTC
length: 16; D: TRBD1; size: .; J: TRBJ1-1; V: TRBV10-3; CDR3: CAISSNPGGMNTEAFF; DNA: TGTGCCATCAGTTCCAACCCAGGGGGAATGAACACTGAAGCTTTCTTT
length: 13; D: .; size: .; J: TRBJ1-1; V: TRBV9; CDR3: CASSLGQNTEAFF; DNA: TGTGCCAGCAGCTTGGGACAGAACACTGAAGCTTTCTTT
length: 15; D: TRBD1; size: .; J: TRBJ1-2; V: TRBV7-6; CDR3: CASSSRTGDDYGYTF; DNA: TGTGCCAGCAGCTCACGGACAGGGGACGACTATGGCTACACCTTC
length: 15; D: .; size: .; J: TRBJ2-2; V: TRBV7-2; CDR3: CASSSLEGGPGELFF; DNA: TGTGCCAGCAGCTCCTTGGAGGGCGGCCCCGGGGAGCTGTTTTTT
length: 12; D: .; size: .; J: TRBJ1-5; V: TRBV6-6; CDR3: CASRYGDQPQHF; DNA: TGTGCCAGCAGATACGGAGATCAGCCCCAGCATTTT
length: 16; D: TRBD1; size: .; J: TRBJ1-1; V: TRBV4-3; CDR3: CASSQGPGQGDTEAFF; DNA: TGCGCCAGCAGCCAAGGACCTGGACAGGGAGACACTGAAGCTTTCTTT
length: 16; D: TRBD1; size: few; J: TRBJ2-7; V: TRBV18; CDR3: CASSPSLGQGANEQYF; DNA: TGTGCCAGCTCACCAAGTTTAGGCCAGGGGGCCAACGAGCAGTACTTC
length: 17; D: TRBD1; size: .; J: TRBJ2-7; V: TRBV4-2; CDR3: CASSQEGGSGGAWEQYF; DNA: TGTGCCAGCAGCCAAGAAGGGGGATCAGGGGGCGCCTGGGAGCAGTACTTC
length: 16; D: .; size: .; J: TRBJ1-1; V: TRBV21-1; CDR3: CASSKEREGAGPSAFF; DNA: TGTGCCAGCAGCAAAGAGCGTGAGGGGGCTGGACCATCAGCTTTCTTT
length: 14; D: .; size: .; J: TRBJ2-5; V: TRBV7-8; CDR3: CASSGLRDGETQYF; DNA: TGTGCCAGCAGCGGATTGCGGGACGGGGAGACCCAGTACTTC
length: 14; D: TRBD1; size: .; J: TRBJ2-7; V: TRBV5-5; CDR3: CASSLTGDSYEQYF; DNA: TGTGCCAGCAGCTTGACAGGGGACTCCTACGAGCAGTACTTC
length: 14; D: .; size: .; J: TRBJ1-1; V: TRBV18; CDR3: CASSPGRQNTEAFF; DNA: TGTGCCAGCTCACCGGGCAGACAGAACACTGAAGCTTTCTTT
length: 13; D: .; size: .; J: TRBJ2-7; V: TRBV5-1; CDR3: CASSLELGSEQYF; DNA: TGCGCCAGCAGCTTGGAGTTGGGGAGCGAGCAGTACTTC
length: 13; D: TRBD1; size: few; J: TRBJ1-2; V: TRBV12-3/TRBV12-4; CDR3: CASSTDRGRGYTF; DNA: TGTGCCAGCAGCACAGACAGGGGGAGAGGCTACACCTTC
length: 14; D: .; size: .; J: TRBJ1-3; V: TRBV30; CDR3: CAWSTGFAGNTIYF; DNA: TGTGCCTGGAGCACAGGGTTTGCTGGAAACACCATATATTTT
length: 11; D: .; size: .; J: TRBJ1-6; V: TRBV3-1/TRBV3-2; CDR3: CASSLNSPLHF; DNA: TGTGCCAGCAGTCTTAATTCACCCCTCCACTTT
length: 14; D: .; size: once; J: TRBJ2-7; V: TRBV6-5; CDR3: CASRGSGQSYEQYF; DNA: TGTGCCAGCAGGGGCTCAGGACAGTCCTACGAGCAGTACTTC